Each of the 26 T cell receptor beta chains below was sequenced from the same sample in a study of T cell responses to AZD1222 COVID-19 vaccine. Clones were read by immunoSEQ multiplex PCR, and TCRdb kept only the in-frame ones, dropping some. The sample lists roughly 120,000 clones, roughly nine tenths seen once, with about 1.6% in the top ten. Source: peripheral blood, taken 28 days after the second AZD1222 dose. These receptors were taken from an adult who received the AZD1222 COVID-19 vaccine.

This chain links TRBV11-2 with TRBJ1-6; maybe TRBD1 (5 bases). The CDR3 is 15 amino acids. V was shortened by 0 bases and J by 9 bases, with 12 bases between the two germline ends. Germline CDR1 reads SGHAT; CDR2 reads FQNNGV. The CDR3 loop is CASSLEGQGGSPLHF. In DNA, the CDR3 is TGTGCCAGCAGCTTAGAAGGGCAGGGAGGTTCACCCCTCCACTTT.

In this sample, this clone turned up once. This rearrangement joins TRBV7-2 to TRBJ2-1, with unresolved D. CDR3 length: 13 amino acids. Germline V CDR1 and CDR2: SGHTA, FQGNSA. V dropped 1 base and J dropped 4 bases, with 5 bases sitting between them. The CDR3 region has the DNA TGTGCCAGCAGCTTAGACCTTTACAATGAGCAGTTCTTC. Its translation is CASSLDLYNEQFF.

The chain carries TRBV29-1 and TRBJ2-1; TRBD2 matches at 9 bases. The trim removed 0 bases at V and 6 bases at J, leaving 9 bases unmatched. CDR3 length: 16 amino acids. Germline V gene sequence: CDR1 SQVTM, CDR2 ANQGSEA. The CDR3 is CSVEDGGSGSGNEQFF. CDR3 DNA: TGCAGCGTTGAAGATGGTGGTAGCGGGAGTGGCAATGAGCAGTTCTTC.

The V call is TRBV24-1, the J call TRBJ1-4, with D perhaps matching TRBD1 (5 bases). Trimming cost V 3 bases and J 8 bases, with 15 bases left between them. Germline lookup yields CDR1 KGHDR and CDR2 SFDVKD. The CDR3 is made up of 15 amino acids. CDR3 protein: CATSDEGSGEEKLFF. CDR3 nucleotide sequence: TGTGCCACCAGTGATGAGGGGAGTGGGGAAGAAAAACTGTTTTTT.

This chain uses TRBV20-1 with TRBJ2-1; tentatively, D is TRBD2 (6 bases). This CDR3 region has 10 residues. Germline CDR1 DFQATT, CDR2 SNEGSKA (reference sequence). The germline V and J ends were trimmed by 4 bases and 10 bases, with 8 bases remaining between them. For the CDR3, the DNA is TGCAGTGCTATGCGGGACGAGCAGTTCTTC. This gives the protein CSAMRDEQFF.

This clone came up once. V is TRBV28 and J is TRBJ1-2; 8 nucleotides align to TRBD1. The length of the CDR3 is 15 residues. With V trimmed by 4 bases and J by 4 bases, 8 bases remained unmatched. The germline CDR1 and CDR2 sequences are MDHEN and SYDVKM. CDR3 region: CASSSGQGQTYGYTF. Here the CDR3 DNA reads TGTGCCAGCAGTTCTGGACAGGGCCAGACCTATGGCTACACCTTC.

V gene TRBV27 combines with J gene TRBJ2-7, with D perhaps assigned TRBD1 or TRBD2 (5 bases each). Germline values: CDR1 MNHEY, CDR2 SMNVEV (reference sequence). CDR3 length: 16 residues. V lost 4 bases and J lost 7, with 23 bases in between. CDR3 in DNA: TGTGCCAGCAGTTCCCTCCGGGGCGGGCTAGCTGGGGAGCAGTACTTC. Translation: CASSSLRGGLAGEQYF.

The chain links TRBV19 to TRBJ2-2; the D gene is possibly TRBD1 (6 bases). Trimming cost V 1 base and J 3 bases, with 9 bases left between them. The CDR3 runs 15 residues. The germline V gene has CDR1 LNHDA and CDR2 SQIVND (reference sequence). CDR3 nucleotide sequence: TGTGCCAGTAGTATAGGGGGGCGGCACACCGGGGAGCTGTTTTTT. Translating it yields CASSIGGRHTGELFF.

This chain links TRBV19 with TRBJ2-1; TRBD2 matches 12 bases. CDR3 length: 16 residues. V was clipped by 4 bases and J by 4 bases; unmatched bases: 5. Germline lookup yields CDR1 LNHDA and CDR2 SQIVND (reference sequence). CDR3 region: CASSRTSGTSYNEQFF. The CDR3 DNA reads TGTGCCAGTAGTAGGACTAGCGGGACTTCATACAATGAGCAGTTCTTC.

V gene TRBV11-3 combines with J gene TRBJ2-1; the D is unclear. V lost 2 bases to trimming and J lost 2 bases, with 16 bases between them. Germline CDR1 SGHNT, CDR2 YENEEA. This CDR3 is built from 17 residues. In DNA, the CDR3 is TGTGCCAGCAGCTTAACCGACGGAGTCGCCCCCTACAATGAGCAGTTCTTC. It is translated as CASSLTDGVAPYNEQFF. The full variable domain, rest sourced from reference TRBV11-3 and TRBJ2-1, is EAGVVQSPRYKIIEKKQPVAFWCNPISGHNTLYWYLQNLGQGPELLIRYENEEAVDDSQLPKDRFSAERLKGVDSTLKIQPAELGDSAVYLCASSLTDGVAPYNEQFFGPGTRLTVL.

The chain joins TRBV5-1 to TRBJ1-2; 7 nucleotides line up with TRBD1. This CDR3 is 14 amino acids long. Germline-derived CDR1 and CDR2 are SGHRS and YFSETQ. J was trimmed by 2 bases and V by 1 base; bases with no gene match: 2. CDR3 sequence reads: CASSLRGHNYGYTF. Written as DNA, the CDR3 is TGCGCCAGCAGCTTGAGGGGGCACAACTATGGCTACACCTTC. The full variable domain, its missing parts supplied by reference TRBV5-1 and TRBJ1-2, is KAGVTQTPRYLIKTRGQQVTLSCSPISGHRSVSWYQQTPGQGLQFLFEYFSETQRNKGNFPGRFSGRQFSNSRSEMNVSTLELGDSALYLCASSLRGHNYGYTFGSGTRLTVV.

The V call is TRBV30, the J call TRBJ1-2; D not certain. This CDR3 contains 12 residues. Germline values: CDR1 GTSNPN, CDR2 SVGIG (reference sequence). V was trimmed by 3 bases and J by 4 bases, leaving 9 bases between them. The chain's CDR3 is CAWRGFSYGYTF. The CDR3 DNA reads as TGTGCCTGGAGGGGGTTCAGCTATGGCTACACCTTC.

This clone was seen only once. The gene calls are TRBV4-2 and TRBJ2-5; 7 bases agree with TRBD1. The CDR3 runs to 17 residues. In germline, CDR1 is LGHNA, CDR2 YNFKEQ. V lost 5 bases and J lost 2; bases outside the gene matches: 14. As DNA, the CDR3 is TGTGCCAGCAGCTCGAAGCTTTTGCCGGGACAGCAAGAGACCCAGTACTTC. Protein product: CASSSKLLPGQQETQYF.

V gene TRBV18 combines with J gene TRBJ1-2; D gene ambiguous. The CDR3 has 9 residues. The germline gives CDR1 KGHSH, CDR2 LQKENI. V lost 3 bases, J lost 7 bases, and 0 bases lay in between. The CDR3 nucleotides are TGTGCCAGCTCACCTGGCTACACCTTC. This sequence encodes CASSPGYTF.

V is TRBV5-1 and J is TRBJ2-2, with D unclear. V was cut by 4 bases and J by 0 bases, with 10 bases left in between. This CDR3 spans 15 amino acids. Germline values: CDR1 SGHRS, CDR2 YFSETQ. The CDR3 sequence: CASSPRRPNTGELFF. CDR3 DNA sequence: TGCGCCAGCAGCCCCCGGCGACCGAACACCGGGGAGCTGTTTTTT.

The CDR3 DNA follows: TGTGCCAGCAGTGAGCAGAAATACTATGGCTACACCTTC. Its translation: CASSEQKYYGYTF. This chain links TRBV6-1 with TRBJ1-2, with D uncertain. In germline, CDR1 is MNHNS, CDR2 SASEGT. Trimming took 3 bases from V and 3 from J, leaving 8 bases between them. The CDR3 has 13 residues.

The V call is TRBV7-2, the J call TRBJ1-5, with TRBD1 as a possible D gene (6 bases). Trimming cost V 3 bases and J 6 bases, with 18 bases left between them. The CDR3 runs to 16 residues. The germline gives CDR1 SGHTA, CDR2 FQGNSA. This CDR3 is CASSFRDTLAGQPQHF. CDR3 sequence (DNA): TGTGCCAGCAGCTTTAGGGACACTTTAGCGGGTCAGCCCCAGCATTTT.

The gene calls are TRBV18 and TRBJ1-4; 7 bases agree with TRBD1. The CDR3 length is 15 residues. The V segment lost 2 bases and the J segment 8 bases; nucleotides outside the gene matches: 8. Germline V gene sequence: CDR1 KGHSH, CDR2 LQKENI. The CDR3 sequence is CASSPEGQRGEKLFF. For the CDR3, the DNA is TGTGCCAGCTCACCAGAGGGACAGAGAGGAGAAAAACTGTTTTTT.

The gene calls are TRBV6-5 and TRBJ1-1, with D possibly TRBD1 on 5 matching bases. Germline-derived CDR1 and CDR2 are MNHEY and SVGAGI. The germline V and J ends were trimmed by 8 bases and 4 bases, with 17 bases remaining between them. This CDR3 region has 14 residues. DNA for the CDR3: TGTGCCAGCTGCAAGGGAGGGGCCCTCACTGAAGCTTTCTTT. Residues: CASCKGGALTEAFF.

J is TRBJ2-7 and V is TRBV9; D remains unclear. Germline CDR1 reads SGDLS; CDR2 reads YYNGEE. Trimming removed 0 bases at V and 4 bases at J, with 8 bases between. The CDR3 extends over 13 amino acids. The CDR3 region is CASSVGPLYEQYF. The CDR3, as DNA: TGTGCCAGCAGCGTAGGTCCGCTTTACGAGCAGTACTTC. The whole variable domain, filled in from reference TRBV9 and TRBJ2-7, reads DSGVTQTPKHLITATGQRVTLRCSPRSGDLSVYWYQQSLDQGLQFLIQYYNGEERAKGNILERFSAQQFPDLHSELNLSSLELGDSALYFCASSVGPLYEQYFGPGTRLTVT.

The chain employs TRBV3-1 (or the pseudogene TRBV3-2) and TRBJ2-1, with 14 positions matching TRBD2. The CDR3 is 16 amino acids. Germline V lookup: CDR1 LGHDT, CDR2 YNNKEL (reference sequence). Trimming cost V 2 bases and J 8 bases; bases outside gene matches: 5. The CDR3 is CASSQMTSGRAYEQFF. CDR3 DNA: TGTGCCAGCAGCCAAATGACTAGCGGGAGGGCCTATGAGCAGTTCTTC.

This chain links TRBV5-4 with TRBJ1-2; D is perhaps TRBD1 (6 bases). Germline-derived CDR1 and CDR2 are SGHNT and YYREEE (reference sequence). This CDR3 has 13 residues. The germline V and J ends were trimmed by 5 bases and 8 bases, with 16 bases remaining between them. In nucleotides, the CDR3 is TGTGCCAGCAGTCCGGGGGGCTCGGAAGGCTACACCTTC. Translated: CASSPGGSEGYTF.

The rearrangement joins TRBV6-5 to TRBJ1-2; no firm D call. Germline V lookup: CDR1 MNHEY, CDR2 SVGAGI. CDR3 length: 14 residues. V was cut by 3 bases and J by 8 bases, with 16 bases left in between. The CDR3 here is CASSYAEGVDGYTF. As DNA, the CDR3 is TGTGCCAGCAGTTATGCTGAGGGCGTAGACGGCTACACCTTC.

CDR3 nucleotides: TGTGCCAGCAGCTTACAGAGCGGGAGGGCCTACGAGCAGTACTTC. The encoded protein is CASSLQSGRAYEQYF. The gene calls are TRBV7-9 and TRBJ2-7, with 10 bases aligning to TRBD2. J was trimmed by 2 bases and V by 2 bases; bases with no gene match: 3. The CDR3 length is 15 residues. CDR1 is SEHNR and CDR2 is FQNEAQ in the germline V gene (reference sequence).

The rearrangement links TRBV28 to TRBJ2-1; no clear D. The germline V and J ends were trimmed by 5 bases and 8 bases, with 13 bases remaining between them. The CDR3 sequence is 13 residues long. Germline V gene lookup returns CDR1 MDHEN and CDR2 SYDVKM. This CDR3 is CASSDNVSDEQFF. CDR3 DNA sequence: TGTGCCAGCAGTGATAACGTGAGCGATGAGCAGTTCTTC.

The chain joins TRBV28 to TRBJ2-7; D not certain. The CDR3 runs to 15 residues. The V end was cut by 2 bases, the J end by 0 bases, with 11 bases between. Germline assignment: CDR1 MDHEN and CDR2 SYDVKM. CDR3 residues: CASSLTQVGSYEQYF. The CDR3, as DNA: TGTGCCAGCAGTTTAACCCAGGTCGGCTCCTACGAGCAGTACTTC. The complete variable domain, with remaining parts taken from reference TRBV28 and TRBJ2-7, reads DVKVTQSSRYLVKRTGEKVFLECVQDMDHENMFWYRQDPGLGLRLIYFSYDVKMKEKGDIPEGYSVSREKKERFSLILESASTNQTSMYLCASSLTQVGSYEQYFGPGTRLTVT.